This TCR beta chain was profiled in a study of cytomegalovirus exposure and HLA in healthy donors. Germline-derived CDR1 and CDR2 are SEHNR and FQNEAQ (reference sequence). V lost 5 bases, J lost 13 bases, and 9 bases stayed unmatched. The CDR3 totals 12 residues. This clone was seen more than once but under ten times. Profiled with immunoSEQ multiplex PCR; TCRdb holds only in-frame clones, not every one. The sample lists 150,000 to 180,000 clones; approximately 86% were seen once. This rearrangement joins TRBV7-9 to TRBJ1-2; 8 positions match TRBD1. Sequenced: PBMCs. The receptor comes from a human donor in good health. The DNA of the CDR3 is TGTGCCAGCAGCCCTCAGACAGGGGCGATCACCTTC. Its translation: CASSPQTGAITF.